This is a list of T cell receptor beta chains from one sample in a study of control samples from healthy donors and cancer patients. TCRdb's copy holds only in-frame clones and misses some; the assay was immunoSEQ multiplex PCR. The data contain roughly 100,000 clones, 80% to 90% of them singletons. Sequencing input: blood. Receptors originate from a man under 40 in good health. The CDR3 runs from the conserved cysteine through the conserved F or W. Each record gives: D gene, J gene, clone size, V gene, CDR3 protein, CDR3 DNA. D genes are given only for firm matches. The size of a clone is reported for some rows only, either as once, few or many, or as a class for expanded clones.

TRBD1	TRBJ2-7	.	TRBV25-1	CASSGTGALSYEQYF	TGTGCCAGCAGTGGGACAGGAGCACTCTCCTACGAGCAGTACTTC
.	TRBJ2-1	.	TRBV12-5	CASGLNSYEQFF	TGTGCTAGTGGTTTGAACAGTTATGAGCAGTTCTTC
.	TRBJ2-1	.	TRBV6-4	CASSDSMTGMQFF	TGTGCCAGCAGTGACTCCATGACCGGCATGCAGTTCTTC
TRBD1	TRBJ1-2	.	TRBV30	CASGQGSSNYGYTF	TGTGCTTCGGGACAGGGCTCGAGTAACTATGGCTACACCTTC
.	TRBJ2-3	.	TRBV19	CASNKWGDSEATDTQYF	TGTGCCAGTAATAAATGGGGGGACTCAGAAGCCACAGATACGCAGTATTTT
.	TRBJ2-2	.	TRBV7-3	CASSSRPRDSLTGELFF	TGTGCCAGCAGCTCCAGACCCCGGGACTCCCTTACCGGGGAGCTGTTTTTT
.	TRBJ2-7	.	TRBV19	CASSRYGEQYF	TGTGCCAGTTCTAGGTATGGCGAGCAGTACTTC
TRBD2	TRBJ2-1	.	TRBV11-3	CASSSTSGRSNEQFF	TGTGCCAGCAGCTCGACTAGCGGGAGAAGCAATGAGCAGTTCTTC
TRBD1	TRBJ1-2	few	TRBV7-3	CASSSGQGGLYGYTF	TGTGCCAGCAGCTCTGGACAGGGGGGTCTCTATGGCTACACCTTC
TRBD2	TRBJ2-7	once	TRBV6-6	CASSYGTSGSSYEQYF	TGTGCCAGCAGTTACGGGACTAGCGGGAGCTCCTACGAGCAGTACTTC
.	TRBJ1-5	.	TRBV5-1	CASSFDGGIQPQHF	TGCGCCAGCAGTTTCGATGGGGGGATACAGCCCCAGCATTTT
TRBD1	TRBJ1-2	.	TRBV4-1	CASSVVPGQGAGKSYGYTF	TGCGCCAGCAGCGTGGTCCCCGGACAGGGGGCTGGTAAGAGCTATGGCTACACCTTC
.	TRBJ2-7	.	TRBV6-1	CASSEGPAISYEQYF	TGTGCCAGCAGTGAAGGCCCCGCTATCTCCTACGAGCAGTACTTC
.	TRBJ1-2	.	TRBV2	CASSLGTHDGYTF	TGTGCCAGCAGTTTGGGGACCCACGATGGCTACACCTTC
.	TRBJ2-5	.	TRBV23-1	CASSQFLGETQYF	TGCGCCAGCAGTCAGTTTCTGGGAGAGACCCAGTACTTC
.	TRBJ2-3	.	TRBV4-1	CASSQEDRDTDTQYF	TGCGCCAGCAGCCAAGAGGACCGGGACACAGATACGCAGTATTTT
.	TRBJ1-1	few	TRBV5-6	CASSLGAFEGTEAFF	TGTGCCAGCAGCTTGGGGGCTTTTGAGGGCACTGAAGCTTTCTTT
.	TRBJ2-7	.	TRBV5-1	CASSLSRRDYEQYF	TGCGCCAGCAGCTTATCCCGGAGGGACTACGAGCAGTACTTC
TRBD2	TRBJ2-3	once	TRBV29-1	CSVEGLAGEKGADTQYF	TGCAGCGTTGAAGGGCTAGCGGGAGAGAAGGGCGCAGATACGCAGTATTTT
TRBD2	TRBJ2-1	.	TRBV6-2/TRBV6-3	CASSYSTSPRLAGFYNEQFF	TGTGCCAGCAGTTACTCCACGTCTCCCCGACTAGCGGGTTTTTACAATGAGCAGTTCTTC
TRBD2	TRBJ2-1	once	TRBV11-3	CASTATSGYNEQFF	TGTGCCAGCACCGCCACTAGCGGTTACAATGAGCAGTTCTTC
TRBD1	TRBJ1-2	.	TRBV6-6	CASSPNGQGGGYTF	TGTGCCAGCAGTCCGAACGGACAGGGCGGGGGCTACACCTTC
.	TRBJ2-7	once	TRBV27	CASSLGHRGEQYF	TGTGCCAGCAGTTTGGGACATCGGGGCGAGCAGTACTTC
TRBD1	TRBJ1-5	once	TRBV6-5	CASARQGGNQPQHF	TGTGCCAGCGCTCGACAGGGAGGCAATCAGCCCCAGCATTTT
TRBD1	TRBJ1-2	.	TRBV30	CAWDRVLNGYTF	TGTGCCTGGGACAGGGTCTTGAATGGCTACACCTTC
TRBD2	TRBJ2-3	.	TRBV11-2	CASSFGTITDTQYF	TGTGCCAGCAGCTTCGGGACTATCACAGATACGCAGTATTTT
TRBD2	TRBJ2-7	.	TRBV5-4	CASSKDASGRREQYF	TGTGCCAGCAGCAAGGACGCTAGCGGGAGAAGGGAGCAGTACTTC
TRBD2	TRBJ2-3	.	TRBV5-1	CASTRRTMSGGDTQYF	TGCGCCAGCACTCGGCGGACTATGTCGGGAGGGGATACGCAGTATTTT
TRBD1	TRBJ2-2	.	TRBV27	CASSLSKWTGPAGELFF	TGTGCCAGCAGTTTATCAAAATGGACAGGTCCAGCCGGGGAGCTGTTTTTT
.	TRBJ1-2	.	TRBV5-1	CASSLDHRVNYGYTF	TGCGCCAGCAGCTTGGACCACAGGGTGAACTATGGCTACACCTTC
TRBD1	TRBJ1-5	few	TRBV7-2	CASSLESGQGARPQHF	TGTGCCAGCAGCTTAGAGAGCGGACAGGGGGCCCGGCCCCAGCATTTT
.	TRBJ2-3	.	TRBV6-2/TRBV6-3	CASSYGSTDTQYF	TGTGCCAGCAGTTACGGCAGCACAGATACGCAGTATTTT
TRBD2	TRBJ2-5	.	TRBV29-1	CSVDVPGGQGETQYF	TGCAGCGTTGATGTACCGGGAGGCCAAGGAGAGACCCAGTACTTC
TRBD1	TRBJ1-4	.	TRBV5-1	CASSSGQVYEKLFF	TGCGCCAGCAGCTCTGGACAGGTTTATGAAAAACTGTTTTTT
TRBD1	TRBJ2-1	.	TRBV30	CAWRGLLRDRAYNEQFF	TGTGCCTGGAGGGGTCTCCTCCGGGACAGGGCCTACAATGAGCAGTTCTTC
.	TRBJ1-1	.	TRBV3-1/TRBV3-2	CASSQDTGNTEAFF	TGTGCCAGCAGCCAAGATACAGGGAACACTGAAGCTTTCTTT
.	TRBJ1-1	.	TRBV6-1	CASSENTEAFF	TGTGCCAGCAGTGAAAACACTGAAGCTTTCTTT
.	TRBJ2-5	.	TRBV5-1	CASSTLEGRGETQYF	TGCGCCAGCTCAACTTTGGAGGGCCGGGGAGAGACCCAGTACTTC
TRBD2	TRBJ2-1	.	TRBV10-3	CAINDGRVIEQFF	TGTGCCATCAACGATGGGAGGGTAATTGAGCAGTTCTTC
TRBD1	TRBJ1-1	.	TRBV7-2	CASHQTGVVNTEAFF	TGTGCCAGCCACCAGACAGGGGTTGTAAACACTGAAGCTTTCTTT
.	TRBJ2-7	.	TRBV7-9	CASSPRGVHGNYEQYF	TGTGCCAGCAGCCCTCGAGGGGTACACGGTAACTACGAGCAGTACTTC
.	TRBJ1-1	.	TRBV5-1	CASSLAVENTEAFF	TGCGCCAGCAGCTTGGCTGTGGAGAACACTGAAGCTTTCTTT
.	TRBJ2-2	.	TRBV30	CAWRRLANTGELFF	TGTGCCTGGAGACGACTAGCGAACACCGGGGAGCTGTTTTTT
TRBD2	TRBJ2-5	.	TRBV28	CASSPGLAGGQETQYF	TGTGCCAGCAGTCCGGGACTAGCGGGAGGGCAAGAGACCCAGTACTTC
.	TRBJ1-1	.	TRBV19	CASSIGGEAFF	TGTGCCAGTAGTATAGGGGGAGAAGCTTTCTTT
TRBD1	TRBJ1-2	.	TRBV28	CASAWDRVNYGYTF	TGTGCCAGCGCTTGGGACAGGGTGAACTATGGCTACACCTTC
TRBD2	TRBJ2-1	few	TRBV9	CASSGLAGGPSYEQFF	TGTGCCAGCAGCGGGCTAGCGGGAGGGCCTAGTTATGAGCAGTTCTTC
TRBD1	TRBJ1-2	.	TRBV3-1/TRBV3-2	CASSPIGTGVAYGYTF	TGTGCCAGCAGCCCTATAGGGACAGGGGTCGCCTATGGCTACACCTTC
.	TRBJ2-7	.	TRBV29-1	CSVAPGNPYEQYF	TGCAGCGTTGCCCCCGGGAACCCCTACGAGCAGTACTTC
.	TRBJ1-1	.	TRBV28	CASRGLQRTEAFF	TGTGCCAGCAGGGGCCTACAGAGGACTGAAGCTTTCTTT
TRBD1	TRBJ1-1	.	TRBV18	CASSHRTGGSSRDTEAFF	TGTGCCAGCTCACACCGGACAGGGGGCTCTTCCCGGGACACTGAAGCTTTCTTT
.	TRBJ2-3	.	TRBV12-5	CASGLTRDGHEPLTDTQYF	TGTGCTAGTGGTTTGACCCGGGACGGACACGAACCCTTGACAGATACGCAGTATTTT
.	TRBJ1-3	.	TRBV27	CASSLTRGNTIYF	TGTGCCAGCAGCCTAACCCGGGGAAACACCATATATTTT
.	TRBJ2-7	.	TRBV5-8	CASSGGQRVYEQYF	TGTGCCAGCAGTGGTGGACAGAGAGTTTACGAGCAGTACTTC
TRBD1	TRBJ1-1	.	TRBV18	CASSPDRGRRTEAFF	TGTGCCAGCTCACCTGACAGGGGGAGGCGGACTGAAGCTTTCTTT